This section outlines one T cell receptor beta chain sequence together with its context. Its target is not known. The data stem from a study of cytomegalovirus exposure and HLA in healthy donors. The PCR made use of 60 Vbeta and 13 Jbeta primers. TCRdb's copy holds only in-frame clones and misses some; the assay was immunoSEQ multiplex PCR. Of roughly 100,000 clones listed, around 86% are singletons. Study findings and constraints: Cytomegalovirus-associated TCR beta chains were listed, numbering under 200.

Germline V gene lookup returns CDR1 MGHRA and CDR2 YSYEKL. This CDR3 comprises 15 residues. The J segment lost 11 bases and the V segment lost 4 bases, leaving 14 bases of the junction unmatched. The chain employs TRBV4-1 and TRBJ2-5; 9 bases are a match to TRBD1. This receptor was obtained from a man aged 25 to 45 in good health and CMV-seropositive. The sequencing sample was made of PBMCs. As DNA, the CDR3 is TGCGCCAGCAGCCCAATCGGGACAGGGAGGCGTGAGCAGTACTTC. Amino acids: CASSPIGTGRREQYF.